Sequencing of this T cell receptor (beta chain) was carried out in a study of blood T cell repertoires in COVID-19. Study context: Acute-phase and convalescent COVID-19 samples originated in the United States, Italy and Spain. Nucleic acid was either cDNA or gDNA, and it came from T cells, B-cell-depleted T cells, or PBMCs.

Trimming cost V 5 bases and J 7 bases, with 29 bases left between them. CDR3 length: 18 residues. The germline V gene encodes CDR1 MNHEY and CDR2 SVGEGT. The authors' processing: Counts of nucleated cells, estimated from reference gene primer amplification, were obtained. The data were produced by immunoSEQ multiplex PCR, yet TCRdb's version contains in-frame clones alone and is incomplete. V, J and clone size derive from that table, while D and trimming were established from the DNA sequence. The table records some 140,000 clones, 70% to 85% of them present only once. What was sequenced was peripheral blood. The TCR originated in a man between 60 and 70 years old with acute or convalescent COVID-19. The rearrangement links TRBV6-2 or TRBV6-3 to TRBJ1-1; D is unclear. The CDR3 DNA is TGTGCCAGCAGTACCAACACCATACGGACGTCAGGTCGGGGTGAAGCTTTCTTT. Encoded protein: CASSTNTIRTSGRGEAFF.